One and the same sample provided the 5 T cell receptor beta chains below, sequenced in a study of CD8 T cells in ankylosing spondylitis. One entry per CDR3 protein results from TCRdb running MiXCR on the 5' RACE reads. The top ten hold around 30% of the sample, which has under 300,000 distinct CDR3 sequences, 18% seen once. The source material was blood, either unsorted or a sorted T cell fraction (not recorded which). The receptors here all came from a male donor with ankylosing spondylitis or in good health (not recorded which).

This clonotype was detected a few times. V and J are TRBV10-2 and TRBJ2-7; possible D gene TRBD2, 5 bases. Germline-derived CDR1 and CDR2 are WSHSY and SAAADI. The CDR3 consists of 13 residues. V lost 10 bases to trimming and J lost 3 bases, with 16 bases between them. CDR3 in DNA: TGCGCCACTGGTAACGAGGGAAGCTACGAGCAGTACTTC. Its translation is CATGNEGSYEQYF.

This clonotype occurred a few times. V gene TRBV4-3 combines with J gene TRBJ2-3, with 13 bases that match TRBD2. This CDR3 has 18 amino acids. CDR1 and CDR2 from the germline V gene are LGHNA and YSLEER. Trimming took 0 bases from V and 4 from J; bases not matched to a gene: 7. The CDR3 region has the DNA TGCGCCAGCAGCCAAGAGTTCCCGGGACTAGCGGGATCAGATACGCAGTATTTT. It yields the protein CASSQEFPGLAGSDTQYF.

The chain employs TRBV15 and TRBJ2-2, with D perhaps TRBD1 or TRBD2 (5 bases each). Trimming stripped 8 bases from V and 6 bases from J, with 16 bases between. The CDR3 runs 14 residues. Germline CDR1 and CDR2: LNHNV and YYDKDF (reference sequence). The chain's CDR3 is CATAPGASAGELFF. The CDR3, as DNA: TGTGCCACCGCTCCCGGGGCCTCTGCCGGGGAGCTGTTTTTT.

This clonotype turned up a few times. The chain couples TRBV5-1 to TRBJ2-1, with D tentatively TRBD1 (5 bases). CDR3 length equals 15 residues. Germline CDR1 SGHRS, CDR2 YFSETQ. V was cut by 4 bases and J by 8 bases, with 19 bases left in between. CDR3 DNA: TGCGCCAGCAGCCTGCTAGTACAGGCCGGGCATGAGCAGTTCTTC. It translates to CASSLLVQAGHEQFF.

Points on this clonotype: Germline and junction disagree at one end, which may indicate a read error. V is TRBV20-1 and J is TRBJ2-1; 15 nucleotides match TRBD2. Germline V gives CDR1 DFQATT, CDR2 SNEGSKA (reference sequence). The CDR3 covers 17 residues. CDR3 protein: CCAREGTSGRFDNEQFF. CDR3 nucleotide sequence: TGCTGTGCTAGAGAGGGGACTAGCGGGAGGTTCGACAATGAGCAGTTCTTC.